The entry that follows covers one T cell receptor beta chain sequence. Its antigen is as yet unknown. This record comes from a study of cytomegalovirus exposure and HLA in healthy donors. This CDR3 spans 18 amino acids. V lost 5 bases and J lost 10; bases outside the gene matches: 15. The germline gives CDR1 SNHLY, CDR2 FYNNEI. General study results and limits: The study labeled 150 or so TCR beta chains cytomegalovirus-associated.

The primer mix had 60 Vbeta and 13 Jbeta primers. Clones were sequenced by immunoSEQ multiplex PCR, and TCRdb holds only the in-frame ones, with some missing. Of about 160,000 clones listed, around 69% were seen once; the top ten hold more than 2.5%. The sequence was collected from a woman aged 25 to 39 in good health and CMV-seronegative. This chain joins TRBV2 and TRBJ2-1, with 15 bases that match TRBD2. Material for sequencing was PBMCs. CDR3: CASSLLPGLAGGSTEQFF. The CDR3 DNA sequence: TGTGCCAGCAGTCTGTTGCCGGGACTAGCGGGAGGATCTACCGAGCAGTTCTTC.